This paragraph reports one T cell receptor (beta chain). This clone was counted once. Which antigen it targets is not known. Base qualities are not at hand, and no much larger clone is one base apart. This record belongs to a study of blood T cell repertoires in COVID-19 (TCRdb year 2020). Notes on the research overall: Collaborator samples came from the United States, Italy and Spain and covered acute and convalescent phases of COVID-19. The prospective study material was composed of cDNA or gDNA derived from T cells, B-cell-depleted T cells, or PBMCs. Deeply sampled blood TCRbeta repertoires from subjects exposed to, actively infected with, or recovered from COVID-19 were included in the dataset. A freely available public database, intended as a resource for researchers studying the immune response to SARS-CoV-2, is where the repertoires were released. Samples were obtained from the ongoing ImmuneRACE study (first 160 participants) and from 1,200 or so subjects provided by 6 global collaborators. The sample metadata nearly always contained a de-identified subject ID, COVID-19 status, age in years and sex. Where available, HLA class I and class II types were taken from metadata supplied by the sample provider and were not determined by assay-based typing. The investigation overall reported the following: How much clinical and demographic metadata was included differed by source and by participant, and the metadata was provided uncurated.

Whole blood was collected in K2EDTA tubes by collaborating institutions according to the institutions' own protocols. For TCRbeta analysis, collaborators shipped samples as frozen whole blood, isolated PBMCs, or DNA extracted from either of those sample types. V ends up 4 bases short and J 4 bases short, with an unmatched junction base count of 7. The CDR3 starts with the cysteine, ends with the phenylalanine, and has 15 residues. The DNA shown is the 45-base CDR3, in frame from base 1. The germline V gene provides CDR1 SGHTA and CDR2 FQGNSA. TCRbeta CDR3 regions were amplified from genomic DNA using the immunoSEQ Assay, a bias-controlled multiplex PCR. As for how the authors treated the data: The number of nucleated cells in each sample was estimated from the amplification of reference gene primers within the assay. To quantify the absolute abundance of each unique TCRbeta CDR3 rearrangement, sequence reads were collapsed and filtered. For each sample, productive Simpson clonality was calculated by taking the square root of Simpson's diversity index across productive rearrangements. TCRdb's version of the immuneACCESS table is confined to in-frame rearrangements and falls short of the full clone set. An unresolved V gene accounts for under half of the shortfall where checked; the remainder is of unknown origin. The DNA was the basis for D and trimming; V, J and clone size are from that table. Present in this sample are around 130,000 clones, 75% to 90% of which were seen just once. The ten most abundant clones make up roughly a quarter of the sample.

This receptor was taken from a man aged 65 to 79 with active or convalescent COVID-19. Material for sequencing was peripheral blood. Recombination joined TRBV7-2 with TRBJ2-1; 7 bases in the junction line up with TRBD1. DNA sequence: TGTGCCAGCAGCTCATCGGGACAGCCGTACAATGAGCAGTTCTTC. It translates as CASSSSGQPYNEQFF. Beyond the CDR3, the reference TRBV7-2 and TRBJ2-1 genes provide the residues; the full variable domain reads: GAGVSQSPSNKVTEKGKDVELRCDPISGHTALYWYRQSLGQGLEFLIYFQGNSAPDKSGLPSDRFSAERTGGSVSTLTIQRTQQEDSAVYLCASSSSGQPYNEQFFGPGTRLTVL.